What follows describes a single T cell receptor beta chain. Its target is unknown. The record originates from a study of CD8 T cells in ankylosing spondylitis. Findings and caveats of the study: Ankylosing spondylitis blood appeared to be characterized by a TCR beta motif of eight highly homologous variants.

CDR3 length equals 14 residues. Germline loops: CDR1 SGHRS, CDR2 YFSETQ. J lost 1 base, V lost 4 bases, and 4 bases had no gene match. TCRdb fed the 5' RACE reads into MiXCR, producing one record per CDR3 protein. The sample comprises about 750,000 distinct CDR3 sequences, 19% of which are singletons, and under 20% rests with the top ten. The J gene is TRBJ2-5, the V gene TRBV5-1; 7 nucleotides agree with TRBD1. Sequenced input: blood, either unsorted or a sorted T cell fraction (not recorded which). The clonotype originates from a male donor with ankylosing spondylitis. The CDR3 spells CASSTDRAQETQYF. Here the CDR3 DNA reads TGCGCCAGCAGCACCGACAGGGCCCAAGAGACCCAGTACTTC.